This T cell receptor (beta chain) stems from a study of human T cells and chemical hapten exposure. As for the study in general: Upper back patch tests used 0.01% DPC, scored after 6 days. Small volume differences among pooled libraries mainly caused per-sample TCR yield variation.

This clonotype showed up many times. Its antigen remains unknown. This CDR3 comprises 15 residues. Germline assignment: CDR1 SGHVS and CDR2 FQNEAQ. Between the trimmed V and J ends, which lost 3 bases and 2 bases, there was a span of 11 bases. Time point: pre-sensitization, week 0. Treatment reported: therapeutic diphenylcyclopropenone sensitization with weekly scalp DPC. The authors' total RNA extraction used unfractionated whole blood. Within the library, unique molecular identifiers were attached to each individual cDNA molecule. MiXCR was run by TCRdb on the RACE reads, yielding one entry per CDR3 protein. Of approximately 32,000 distinct CDR3 sequences listed, roughly an eighth are singletons. Study findings and constraints: Relative to controls, expanded TCRs formed significantly more large CDR3 similarity clusters.

The rearrangement links TRBV7-8 to TRBJ1-5; the D is unclear. The sample consisted of whole blood, taken in connection with sensitization to the hapten diphenylcyclopropenone (DPC). This clonotype was sampled from a woman aged 40 to 55 with alopecia areata. Some clones in this sample may be carry-over from other donors' samples. The CDR3 sequence is CASSFTPGGNQPQHF. The CDR3 DNA sequence: TGTGCCAGCAGCTTCACCCCAGGCGGCAATCAGCCCCAGCATTTT.